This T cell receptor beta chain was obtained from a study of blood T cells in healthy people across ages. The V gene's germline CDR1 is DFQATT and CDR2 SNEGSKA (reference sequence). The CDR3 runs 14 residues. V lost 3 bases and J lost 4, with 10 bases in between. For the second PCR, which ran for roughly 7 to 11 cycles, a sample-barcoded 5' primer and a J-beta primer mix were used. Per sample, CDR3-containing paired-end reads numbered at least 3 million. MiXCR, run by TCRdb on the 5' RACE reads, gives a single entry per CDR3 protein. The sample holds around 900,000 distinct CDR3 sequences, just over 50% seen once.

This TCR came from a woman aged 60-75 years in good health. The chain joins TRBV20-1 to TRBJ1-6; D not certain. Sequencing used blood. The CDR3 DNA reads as TGCAGTGCTAGGACGGATGAATATAATTCACCCCTCCACTTT. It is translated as CSARTDEYNSPLHF.